This T cell receptor beta chain was obtained from a study of spatial heterogeneity in lung cancer. For the study at large: Sequences of the beta chain were consistently detected in greater numbers than alpha-chain sequences.

TCRdb fed the 5' RACE reads into MiXCR, producing one record per CDR3 protein. The data contain about 70,000 distinct CDR3 sequences, nearly 9% of them singletons. This clonotype has ten or more counts. The time point was: blood at routine non-recurrence follow-up after resection. Without sorting, whole RNA was sequenced from tumor, nontumor lung or frozen PBMC. This CDR3 is built from 11 residues. Germline lookup yields CDR1 SGHDT and CDR2 YYEEEE. Trimming pared 4 bases from V and 10 bases from J, leaving 11 bases between. Material: PBMCs, obtained at follow-up. This sequence originates from a female donor with early-stage non-small cell lung cancer. This chain links TRBV5-6 with TRBJ2-5; D gene ambiguous. CDR3 protein: CASSLGPYQYF. CDR3 DNA sequence: TGTGCCAGCAGCCTCGGGCCTTACCAGTACTTC.